These T cell receptor beta chains were read from a single sample in a study of CD8 T cells in Susac syndrome. In TCRdb, the immunoSEQ multiplex PCR reads were re-called with MiXCR into one record per CDR3 protein. The sample records about 200,000 distinct CDR3 sequences, around 93% being singletons. Material: CD4+ T cells from PBMCs. The receptors here all came from a human donor in good health. The CDR3 runs from the conserved cysteine through the conserved F or W. The D gene is left open where the match is weak. The listing skips clone size in some rows; elsewhere it reads once, few, many or a size class.

.	TRBV27	TRBD2	TRBJ2-3	CASSGGLVQDTQYF	TGTGCCAGCAGTGGGGGACTAGTCCAAGATACGCAGTATTTT
.	TRBV5-4	.	TRBJ1-1	CASSLGSNEAFF	TGTGCCAGCAGCTTGGGGTCAAATGAAGCTTTCTTT
.	TRBV6-5	TRBD1	TRBJ2-5	CASSPMDRDGTQYF	TGTGCCAGCAGCCCAATGGACAGGGACGGGACCCAGTACTTC
once	TRBV2	.	TRBJ1-2	CASVEDGYGYTF	TGTGCCAGCGTAGAAGACGGCTATGGCTACACCTTC
.	TRBV7-8	.	TRBJ2-1	CASSPGRPADEQFF	TGTGCCAGCAGCCCTGGCCGGCCGGCCGACGAGCAGTTCTTC
.	TRBV4-2	TRBD1	TRBJ1-1	CASSPEDRGRTEAFF	TGTGCCAGCAGCCCAGAGGACAGGGGAAGGACTGAAGCTTTCTTT
.	TRBV29-1	.	TRBJ1-5	CSVDQGSNQPQHF	TGCAGCGTTGATCAAGGGTCGAATCAGCCCCAGCATTTT
once	TRBV15	.	TRBJ2-5	CATSRDLRQTETQYF	TGTGCCACCAGCAGAGATTTAAGGCAGACGGAGACCCAGTACTTC
.	TRBV7-2	TRBD1	TRBJ2-1	CASSLPWTGDNEQFF	TGTGCCAGCAGCTTACCCTGGACAGGGGACAATGAGCAGTTCTTC
.	TRBV20-1	.	TRBJ2-5	CSARGLPETQYF	TGCAGTGCTAGAGGACTGCCGGAGACCCAGTACTTC
.	TRBV19	.	TRBJ1-1	CASSLRRPNTEAFF	TGTGCCAGTAGTCTTCGCAGACCAAACACTGAAGCTTTCTTT
.	TRBV7-2	.	TRBJ2-5	CASSLTSLLETQYF	TGTGCCAGCAGCTTAACGTCGCTTCTGGAGACCCAGTACTTC
.	TRBV2	TRBD2	TRBJ2-1	CASSPGTSPNEQFF	TGTGCCAGCAGTCCCGGGACTAGCCCCAATGAGCAGTTCTTC
.	TRBV12-3/TRBV12-4	.	TRBJ2-2	CASGTMGDGELFF	TGTGCCAGCGGGACAATGGGTGACGGGGAGCTGTTTTTT
.	TRBV19	TRBD2	TRBJ2-1	CASSRLTSGAFYNEQFF	TGTGCCAGTAGTCGATTGACTAGCGGGGCGTTCTACAATGAGCAGTTCTTC
.	TRBV20-1	TRBD1	TRBJ2-5	CSASGTGAGETQYF	TGCAGTGCTTCCGGGACAGGGGCGGGAGAGACCCAGTACTTC
.	TRBV19	TRBD2	TRBJ2-7	CASTRVAGGLYEQYF	TGTGCCAGTACCCGGGTAGCGGGGGGCCTCTACGAGCAGTACTTC
.	TRBV27	.	TRBJ1-5	CASSFSGGADQPQHF	TGTGCCAGCAGTTTCAGTGGGGGCGCGGATCAGCCCCAGCATTTT
once	TRBV7-2	.	TRBJ1-6	CASSLGTVDSPLHF	TGTGCCAGCAGCTTAGGGACAGTTGATTCACCCCTCCACTTT
few	TRBV19	.	TRBJ1-1	CASSPQGLGTEAFF	TGTGCCAGTAGTCCCCAGGGTTTGGGCACTGAAGCTTTCTTT
.	TRBV28	.	TRBJ2-3	CASSLNQVTDTQYF	TGTGCCAGCAGTTTAAACCAGGTCACAGATACGCAGTATTTT
.	TRBV9	TRBD2	TRBJ2-3	CASSVDSGGGASSTDTQYF	TGTGCCAGCAGCGTAGACTCGGGCGGGGGTGCGTCTAGCACAGATACGCAGTATTTT
.	TRBV12-3/TRBV12-4	TRBD1	TRBJ1-2	CASSWDRPLLF	TGTGCCAGCAGCTGGGACAGGCCGCTCCTCTTC
once	TRBV5-1	.	TRBJ2-2	CASSTGVALYTGELFF	TGCGCCAGCAGCACGGGAGTGGCACTTTACACCGGGGAGCTGTTTTTT
.	TRBV7-2	.	TRBJ2-2	CASGNTGELFF	TGTGCCAGCGGGAACACCGGGGAGCTGTTTTTT
.	TRBV29-1	.	TRBJ1-4	CSVRQTVGREKLFF	TGCAGCGTTCGCCAGACAGTAGGACGGGAAAAACTGTTTTTT